The source of this T cell receptor (beta chain) is a study of OX40 agonist ivuxolimab in advanced cancers. The CDR3 runs to 16 residues. Germline CDR1 is KGHSH and CDR2 is LQKENI. After removal of 6 bases from V and 2 bases from J, the junction contained 11 bases not matched to a gene. Study results and caveats: The antigen specificity of the peripheral T cells (those that were expanded) was not determined. The mean number of expanded clones was higher in CD8+ T cells than in CD4+.

TCRdb's copy holds only in-frame clones and misses some; the assay was immunoSEQ multiplex PCR. The sample carries tens of thousands of clones, 70% to 90% recorded once. Notes on this clone: Its specificity is not known.

The chain uses TRBV18 and TRBJ2-7, with TRBD2 matching over 9 bases. This receptor was taken from an adult with an advanced solid tumor such as melanoma, head and neck, liver or kidney cancer. The specimen comprised CD4+ or CD8+ T cells sorted from blood, sampled in a trial of the OX40 agonist ivuxolimab. CDR3 region: CASSRAGGPKTYEQYF. The CDR3 bases are TGTGCCAGCTCCCGAGCGGGGGGCCCTAAAACCTACGAGCAGTACTTC.